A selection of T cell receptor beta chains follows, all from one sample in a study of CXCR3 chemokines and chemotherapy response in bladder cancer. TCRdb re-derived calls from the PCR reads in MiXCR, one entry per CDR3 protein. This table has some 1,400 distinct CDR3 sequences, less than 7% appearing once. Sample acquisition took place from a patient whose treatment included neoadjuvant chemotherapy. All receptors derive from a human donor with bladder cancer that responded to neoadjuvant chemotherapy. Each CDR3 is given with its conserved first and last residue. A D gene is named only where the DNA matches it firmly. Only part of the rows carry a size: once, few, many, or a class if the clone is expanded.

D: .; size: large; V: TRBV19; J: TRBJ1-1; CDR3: CASSRRGVTEAFF; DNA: TGTGCCAGTAGTAGAAGAGGGGTCACTGAAGCTTTCTTT
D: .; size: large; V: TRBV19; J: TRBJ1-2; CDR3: CASSPWTTGDYGYTF; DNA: TGTGCCAGTAGTCCCTGGACAACCGGGGACTATGGCTACACCTTC
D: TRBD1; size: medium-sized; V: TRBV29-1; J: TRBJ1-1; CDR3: CSVRAGTGNTEAFF; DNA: TGCAGCGTTCGGGCCGGGACAGGGAACACTGAAGCTTTCTTT
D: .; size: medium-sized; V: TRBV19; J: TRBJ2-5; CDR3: CASSIGRILQETQYF; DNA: TGTGCCAGTAGTATCGGACGGATTTTGCAAGAGACCCAGTACTTC
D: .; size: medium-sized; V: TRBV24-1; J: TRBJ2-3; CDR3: CATAPGGASTDTQYF; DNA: TGTGCCACCGCCCCCGGTGGTGCTAGCACAGATACGCAGTATTTT
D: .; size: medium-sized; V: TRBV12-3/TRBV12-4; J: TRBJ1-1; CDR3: CASSFAGYEAFF; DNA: TGTGCCAGCAGTTTTGCCGGATATGAAGCTTTCTTT
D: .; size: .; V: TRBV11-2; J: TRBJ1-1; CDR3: CASSLVGGAEAFF; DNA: TGTGCCAGCAGCTTAGTGGGGGGCGCTGAAGCTTTCTTT
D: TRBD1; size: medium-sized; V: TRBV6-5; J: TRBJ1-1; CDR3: CASTYGQASSEAFF; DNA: TGTGCCAGCACCTACGGACAGGCTTCGAGTGAAGCTTTCTTT
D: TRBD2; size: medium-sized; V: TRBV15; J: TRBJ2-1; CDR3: CATSRDPLGGGYNEQFF; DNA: TGTGCCACCAGCAGGGACCCCCTCGGCGGGGGTTACAATGAGCAGTTCTTC
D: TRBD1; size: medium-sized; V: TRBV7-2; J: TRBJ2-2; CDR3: CASSSQGASYEELFF; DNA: TGTGCCAGCAGCTCCCAGGGGGCTTCGTACGAGGAGCTGTTTTTT
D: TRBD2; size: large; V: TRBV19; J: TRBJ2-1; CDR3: CAIKEASGGYNEQFF; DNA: TGTGCCATCAAAGAGGCTAGCGGGGGATACAATGAGCAGTTCTTC
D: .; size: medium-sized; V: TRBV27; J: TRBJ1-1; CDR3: CASSFTGGALLNTEAFF; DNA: TGTGCCAGCAGTTTTACTGGGGGAGCTTTGTTGAACACTGAAGCTTTCTTT
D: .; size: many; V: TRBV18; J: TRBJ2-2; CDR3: CASSPLPAQGKDTGELFF; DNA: TGTGCCAGCTCACCACTCCCCGCACAGGGAAAGGACACCGGGGAGCTGTTTTTT
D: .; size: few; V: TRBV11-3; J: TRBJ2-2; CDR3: CASSFRTGELFF; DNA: TGTGCCAGCAGCTTTCGGACCGGGGAGCTGTTTTTT
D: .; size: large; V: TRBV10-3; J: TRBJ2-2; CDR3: CAISELGQLAGELFF; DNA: TGTGCCATCAGTGAGCTCGGACAGTTGGCCGGGGAGCTGTTTTTT
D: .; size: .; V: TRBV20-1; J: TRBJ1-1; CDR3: CSASLTSVVITEAFF; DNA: TGCAGTGCTAGTTTAACGTCAGTAGTTATAACTGAAGCTTTCTTT
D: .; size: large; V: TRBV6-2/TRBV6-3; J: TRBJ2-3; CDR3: CASSQRTPRDTQYF; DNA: TGTGCCAGCAGCCAAAGGACACCCAGGGATACGCAGTATTTT
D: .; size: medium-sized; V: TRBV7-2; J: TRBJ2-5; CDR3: CASSPRTVETQYF; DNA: TGTGCCAGCAGCCCCAGGACTGTGGAGACCCAGTACTTC
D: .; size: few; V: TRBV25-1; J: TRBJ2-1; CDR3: CASSEGGNYNEQFF; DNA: TGTGCCAGCAGTGAAGGAGGGAACTACAATGAGCAGTTCTTC
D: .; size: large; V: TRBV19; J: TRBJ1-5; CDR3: CASSNPRFGDSNQPQHF; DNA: TGTGCCAGTAGTAATCCTCGATTTGGGGATAGCAATCAGCCCCAGCATTTT
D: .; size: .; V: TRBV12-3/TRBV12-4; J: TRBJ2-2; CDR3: CASSLLRGQPELFF; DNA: TGTGCCAGCAGTTTACTTAGGGGCCAGCCGGAGCTGTTTTTT
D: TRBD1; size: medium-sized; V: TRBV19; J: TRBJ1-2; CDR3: CASSPPKGQARGGYTF; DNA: TGTGCCAGTAGTCCGCCCAAGGGACAGGCGAGGGGTGGCTACACCTTC
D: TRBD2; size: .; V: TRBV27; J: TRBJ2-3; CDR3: CASSLRGVGDTQYF; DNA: TGTGCCAGCAGTTTACGGGGGGTCGGGGATACGCAGTATTTT
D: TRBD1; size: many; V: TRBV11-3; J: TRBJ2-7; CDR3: CASSLWDRGSYEQYF; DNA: TGTGCCAGCAGCTTATGGGACAGGGGCTCCTACGAGCAGTACTTC
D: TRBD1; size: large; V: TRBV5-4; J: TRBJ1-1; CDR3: CASSNRDRGGGTEAFF; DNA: TGTGCCAGCAGCAACCGGGACAGGGGCGGTGGCACTGAAGCTTTCTTT
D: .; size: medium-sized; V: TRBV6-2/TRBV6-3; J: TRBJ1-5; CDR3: CASSYDADSAEVSQPQHF; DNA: TGTGCCAGCAGTTACGACGCAGACAGCGCCGAAGTCAGTCAGCCCCAGCATTTT
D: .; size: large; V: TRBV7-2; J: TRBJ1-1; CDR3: CASSRGQLNTEAFF; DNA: TGTGCCAGCAGCCGCGGACAGCTGAACACTGAAGCTTTCTTT
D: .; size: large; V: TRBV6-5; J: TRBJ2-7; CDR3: CATLPPYEQYF; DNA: TGTGCCACTCTCCCCCCTTACGAGCAGTACTTC
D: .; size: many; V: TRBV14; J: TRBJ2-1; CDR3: CASSQDLGSYNEQFF; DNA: TGTGCCAGCAGCCAAGACTTGGGGTCCTACAATGAGCAGTTCTTC
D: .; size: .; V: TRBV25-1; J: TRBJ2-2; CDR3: CASSLTANTGELFF; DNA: TGTGCCAGCAGCCTGACAGCGAACACCGGGGAGCTGTTTTTT
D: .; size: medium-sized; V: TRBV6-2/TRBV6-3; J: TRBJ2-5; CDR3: CASSPGGSQETQYF; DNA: TGTGCCAGCAGCCCGGGGGGCTCCCAAGAGACCCAGTACTTC
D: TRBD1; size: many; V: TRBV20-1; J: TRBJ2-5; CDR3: CSANAGTAGETQYF; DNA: TGCAGTGCTAATGCCGGGACAGCTGGGGAGACCCAGTACTTC
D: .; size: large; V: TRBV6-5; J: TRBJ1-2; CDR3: CASSPDRWNYGYTF; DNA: TGTGCCAGCAGCCCAGACAGGTGGAACTATGGCTACACCTTC
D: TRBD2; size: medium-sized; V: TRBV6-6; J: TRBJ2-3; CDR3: CASSRTVVSGGSGTDTQYF; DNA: TGTGCCAGCAGCCGTACTGTGGTTAGCGGGGGATCTGGCACAGATACGCAGTATTTT
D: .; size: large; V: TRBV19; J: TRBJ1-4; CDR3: CASTSWEGVEKLFF; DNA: TGTGCCAGTACCTCGTGGGAGGGGGTGGAAAAACTGTTTTTT
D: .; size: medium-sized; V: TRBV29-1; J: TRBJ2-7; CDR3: CSVVGADTYEQYF; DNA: TGCAGCGTTGTGGGGGCCGATACCTACGAGCAGTACTTC
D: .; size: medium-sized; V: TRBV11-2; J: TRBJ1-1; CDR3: CASSVREYTEAFF; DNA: TGTGCCAGCAGCGTGCGAGAGTACACTGAAGCTTTCTTT
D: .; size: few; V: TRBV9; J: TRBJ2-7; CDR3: CASSVAMGGGRNEQYF; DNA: TGTGCCAGCAGCGTAGCTATGGGGGGGGGCCGTAACGAGCAGTACTTC
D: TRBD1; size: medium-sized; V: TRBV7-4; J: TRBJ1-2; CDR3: CASSLSRVRTGAPDTF; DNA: TGTGCCAGCAGCCTCAGTAGGGTCAGGACAGGGGCGCCCGACACCTTC
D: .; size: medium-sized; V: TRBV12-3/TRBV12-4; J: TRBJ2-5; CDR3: CASSLSISDIWVPSETQYF; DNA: TGTGCCAGCAGTTTAAGCATCTCGGACATCTGGGTTCCGTCGGAGACCCAGTACTTC
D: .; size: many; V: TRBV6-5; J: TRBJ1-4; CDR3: CASRPGGSEKLFF; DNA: TGTGCCAGCAGACCGGGGGGGAGCGAAAAACTGTTTTTT
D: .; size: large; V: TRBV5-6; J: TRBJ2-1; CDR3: CASSLLKEQFF; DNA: TGTGCCAGCAGCTTGTTGAAGGAGCAGTTCTTC
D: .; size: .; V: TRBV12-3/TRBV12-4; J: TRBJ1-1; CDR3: CASSLAGAYEAFF; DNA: TGTGCCAGCAGTCTCGCTGGGGCCTATGAAGCTTTCTTT
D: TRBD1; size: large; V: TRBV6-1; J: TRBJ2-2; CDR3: CASSKKYRTGTNTGELFF; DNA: TGTGCCAGCAGCAAGAAGTACCGGACAGGTACGAACACCGGGGAGCTGTTTTTT
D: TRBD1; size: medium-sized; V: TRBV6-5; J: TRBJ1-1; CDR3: CASKFGQGGTEAFF; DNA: TGTGCCAGCAAGTTCGGACAGGGTGGGACTGAAGCTTTCTTT
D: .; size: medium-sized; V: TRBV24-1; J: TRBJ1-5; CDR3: CATSDSWDIGNQPQHF; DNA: TGTGCCACCAGTGATTCATGGGACATAGGCAATCAGCCCCAGCATTTT
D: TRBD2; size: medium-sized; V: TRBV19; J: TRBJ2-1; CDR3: CASSNSGGRFTSAYNEQFF; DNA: TGTGCCAGTAGTAATAGCGGGGGCCGATTCACTTCTGCCTACAATGAGCAGTTCTTC
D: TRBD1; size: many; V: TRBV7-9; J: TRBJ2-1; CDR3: CASSYDRENPSYNEQFF; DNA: TGTGCCAGCAGCTACGACAGGGAGAATCCATCCTACAATGAGCAGTTCTTC
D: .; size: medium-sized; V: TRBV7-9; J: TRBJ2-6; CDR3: CASSPQGGGSGANVLTF; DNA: TGTGCCAGCAGCCCCCAGGGGGGTGGCTCTGGGGCCAACGTCCTGACTTTC
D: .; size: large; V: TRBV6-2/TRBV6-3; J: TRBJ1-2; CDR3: CASSPSSYGYTF; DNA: TGTGCCAGCAGCCCGAGTTCATATGGCTACACCTTC
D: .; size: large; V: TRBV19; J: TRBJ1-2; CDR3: CASRMDSFFYGYTF; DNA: TGTGCCAGTAGGATGGACAGTTTTTTCTATGGCTACACCTTC
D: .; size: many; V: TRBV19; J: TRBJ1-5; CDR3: CASGTRGGSQPQHF; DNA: TGTGCCAGTGGGACACGCGGCGGGAGTCAGCCCCAGCATTTT
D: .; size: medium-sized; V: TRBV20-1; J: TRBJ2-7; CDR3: CSARKVVRGWGEQYF; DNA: TGCAGTGCTAGAAAGGTGGTCAGGGGTTGGGGCGAGCAGTACTTC
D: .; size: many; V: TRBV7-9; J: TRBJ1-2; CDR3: CASSNLDSSGYTF; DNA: TGTGCCAGCAGCAATCTGGACAGTAGTGGCTACACCTTC
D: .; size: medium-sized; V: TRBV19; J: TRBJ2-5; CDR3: CASSIGAQAERTQYF; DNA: TGTGCCAGTAGTATAGGGGCACAGGCCGAAAGAACCCAGTACTTC